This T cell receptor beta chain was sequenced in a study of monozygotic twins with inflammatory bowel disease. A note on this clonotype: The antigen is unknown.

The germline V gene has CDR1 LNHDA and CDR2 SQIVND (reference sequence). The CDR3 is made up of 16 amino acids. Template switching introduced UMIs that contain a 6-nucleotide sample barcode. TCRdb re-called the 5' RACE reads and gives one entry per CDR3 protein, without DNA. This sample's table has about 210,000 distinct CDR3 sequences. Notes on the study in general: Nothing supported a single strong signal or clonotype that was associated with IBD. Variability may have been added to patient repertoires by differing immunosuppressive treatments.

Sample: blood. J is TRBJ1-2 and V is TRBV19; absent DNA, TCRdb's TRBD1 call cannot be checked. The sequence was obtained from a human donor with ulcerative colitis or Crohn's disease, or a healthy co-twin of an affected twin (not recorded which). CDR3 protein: CASSNRDRILMDGYTF.